Here is one T cell receptor beta chain with its context. Its antigen is not identified. The record originates from a study of metastatic and nonmetastatic thyroid tumors. Findings and limits, study-wide: Benign nodules reportedly had significantly lower TCR beta diversity than malignant thyroid tumors in blood and tumor.

TCRdb reassembled clones from the PCR reads with MiXCR. The repertoire holds 9,000 to 9,500 clones, approximately 31% seen once, with roughly 17% in the top ten. Germline CDR1 and CDR2: SGHRS and YFSETQ. The CDR3 length is 15 residues. V lost 4 bases, J lost 1 base, and 14 bases lay in between. Patients had received no treatment of any kind before thyroid surgery. The receptor was derived from a female donor with papillary thyroid cancer or a benign thyroid nodule (not recorded which). Some clones in this sample may be carry-over from other donors' samples. The V gene is TRBV5-1, the J gene TRBJ1-1, with a possible D match to TRBD1 (6 bases). The sample was adjacent normal tissue. The DNA of the CDR3 is TGCGCCAGCAGCCCGAGACAGGAGGGGAACACTGAAGCTTTCTTT. This gives the protein CASSPRQEGNTEAFF.